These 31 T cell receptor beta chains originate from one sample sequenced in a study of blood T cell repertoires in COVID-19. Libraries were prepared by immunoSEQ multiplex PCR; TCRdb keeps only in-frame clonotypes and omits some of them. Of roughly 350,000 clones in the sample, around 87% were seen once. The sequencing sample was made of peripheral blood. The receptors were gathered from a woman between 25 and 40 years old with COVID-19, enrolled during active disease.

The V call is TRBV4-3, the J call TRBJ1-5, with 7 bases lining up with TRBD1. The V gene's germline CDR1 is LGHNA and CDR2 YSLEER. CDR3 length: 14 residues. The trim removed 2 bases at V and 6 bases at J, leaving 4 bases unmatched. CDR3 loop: CASSQSTGSQPQHF. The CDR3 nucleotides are TGCGCCAGCAGCCAATCGACAGGGAGTCAGCCCCAGCATTTT.

In DNA, the CDR3 is TGTGCCAGCAGCCCGCCGGGACAGGGCATCTCCACAGATACGCAGTATTTT. It yields the protein CASSPPGQGISTDTQYF. The chain links TRBV11-2 to TRBJ2-3, with 9 bases lining up with TRBD1. CDR3 length equals 17 residues. After removal of 5 bases from V and 2 bases from J, the junction contained 11 bases not matched to a gene. The V gene's germline CDR1 is SGHAT and CDR2 FQNNGV.

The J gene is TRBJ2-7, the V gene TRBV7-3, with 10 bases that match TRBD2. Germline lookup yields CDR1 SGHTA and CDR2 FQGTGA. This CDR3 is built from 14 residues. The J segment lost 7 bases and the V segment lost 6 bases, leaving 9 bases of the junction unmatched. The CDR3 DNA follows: TGTGCCAGCAGTTCCTATAAACTAGCGGGAGAGCAGTACTTC. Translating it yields CASSSYKLAGEQYF.

CDR3 in amino acids: CASSLSGPYAEAFF. CDR3 nucleotides: TGTGCCAGCAGCTTATCAGGGCCCTACGCAGAAGCTTTCTTT. The chain employs TRBV11-3 and TRBJ1-1, with a tentative D call TRBD1 (5 bases). The CDR3 is 14 amino acids. Trimming cost V 2 bases and J 8 bases, with 15 bases left between them. Germline lookup yields CDR1 SGHNT and CDR2 YENEEA.

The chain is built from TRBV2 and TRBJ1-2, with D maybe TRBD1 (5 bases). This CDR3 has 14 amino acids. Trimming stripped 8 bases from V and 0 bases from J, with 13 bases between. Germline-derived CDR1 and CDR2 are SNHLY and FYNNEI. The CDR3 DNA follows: TGTGCCAGCGGACGACGGGACTCTAACTATGGCTACACCTTC. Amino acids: CASGRRDSNYGYTF.

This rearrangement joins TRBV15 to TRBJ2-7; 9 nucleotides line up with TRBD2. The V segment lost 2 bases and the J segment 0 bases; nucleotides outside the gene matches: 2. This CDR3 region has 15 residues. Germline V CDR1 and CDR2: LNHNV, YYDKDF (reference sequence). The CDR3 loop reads CATSRLAGSSYEQYF. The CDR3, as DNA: TGTGCCACCAGCAGACTAGCGGGAAGCTCCTACGAGCAGTACTTC.

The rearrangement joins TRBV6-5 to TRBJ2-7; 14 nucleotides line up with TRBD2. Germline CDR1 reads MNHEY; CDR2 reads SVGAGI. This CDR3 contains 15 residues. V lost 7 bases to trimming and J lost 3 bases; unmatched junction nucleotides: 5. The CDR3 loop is CASNPGTSGSYEQYF. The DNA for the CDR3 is TGTGCCAGCAATCCCGGGACTAGCGGGAGCTACGAGCAGTACTTC.

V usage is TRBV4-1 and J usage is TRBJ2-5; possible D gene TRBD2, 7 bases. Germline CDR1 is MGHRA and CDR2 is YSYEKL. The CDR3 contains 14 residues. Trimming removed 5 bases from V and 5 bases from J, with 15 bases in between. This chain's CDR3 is CASSEGGGSETQYF. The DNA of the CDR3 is TGCGCCAGCAGCGAAGGGGGGGGGTCCGAGACCCAGTACTTC.

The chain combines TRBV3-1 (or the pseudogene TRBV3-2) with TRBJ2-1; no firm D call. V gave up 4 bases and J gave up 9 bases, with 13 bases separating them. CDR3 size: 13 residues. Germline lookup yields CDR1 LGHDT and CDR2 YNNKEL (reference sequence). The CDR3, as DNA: TGTGCCAGCAGCCGGATCCGGTGGGCTGAGCAGTTCTTC. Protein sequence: CASSRIRWAEQFF.

The CDR3 region is CASSQDRGEPYEQYF. CDR3 sequence (DNA): TGCGCCAGCAGCCAAGATCGGGGGGAGCCCTACGAGCAGTACTTC. The chain joins TRBV4-3 to TRBJ2-7; 7 nucleotides align to TRBD2. Germline CDR1 and CDR2: LGHNA and YSLEER. Unmatched junction bases numbered 4, after V lost 0 bases and J lost 2 bases. The CDR3 is 15 residues long.

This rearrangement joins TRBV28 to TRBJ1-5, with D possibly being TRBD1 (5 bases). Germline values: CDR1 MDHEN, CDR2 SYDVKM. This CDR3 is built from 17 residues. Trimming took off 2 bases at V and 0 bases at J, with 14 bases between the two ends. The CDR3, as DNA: TGTGCCAGCAGTTTACCCACAGGCATTAGTAGCAATCAGCCCCAGCATTTT. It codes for CASSLPTGISSNQPQHF.

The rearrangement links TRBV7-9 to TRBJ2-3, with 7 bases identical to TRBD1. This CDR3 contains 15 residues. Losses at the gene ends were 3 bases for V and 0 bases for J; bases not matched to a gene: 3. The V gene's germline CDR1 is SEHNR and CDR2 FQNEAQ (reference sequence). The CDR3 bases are TGTGCCAGCAGCTTTGGGACAGCTAGCACAGATACGCAGTATTTT. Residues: CASSFGTASTDTQYF. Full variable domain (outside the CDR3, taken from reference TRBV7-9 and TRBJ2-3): DTGVSQNPRHKITKRGQNVTFRCDPISEHNRLYWYRQTLGQGPEFLTYFQNEAQLEKSRLLSDRFSAERPKGSFSTLEIQRTEQGDSAMYLCASSFGTASTDTQYFGPGTRLTVL.

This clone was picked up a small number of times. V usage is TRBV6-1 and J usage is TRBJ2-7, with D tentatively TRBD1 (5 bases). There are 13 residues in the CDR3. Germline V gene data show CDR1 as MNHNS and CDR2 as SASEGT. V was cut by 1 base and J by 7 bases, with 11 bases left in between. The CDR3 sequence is CASSEVRVGEQYF. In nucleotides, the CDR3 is TGTGCCAGCAGTGAAGTCAGGGTCGGGGAGCAGTACTTC.

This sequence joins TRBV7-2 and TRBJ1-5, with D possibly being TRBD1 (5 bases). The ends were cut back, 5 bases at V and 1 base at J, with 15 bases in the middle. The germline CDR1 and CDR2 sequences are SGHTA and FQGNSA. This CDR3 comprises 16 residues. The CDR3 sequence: CASSPSGGGSNQPQHF. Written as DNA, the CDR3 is TGTGCCAGCAGCCCCAGCGGGGGTGGAAGCAATCAGCCCCAGCATTTT.

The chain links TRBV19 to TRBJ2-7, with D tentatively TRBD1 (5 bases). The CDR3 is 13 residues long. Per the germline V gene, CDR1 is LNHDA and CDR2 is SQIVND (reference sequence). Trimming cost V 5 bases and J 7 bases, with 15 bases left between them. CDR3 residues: CASSPPQGEEQYF. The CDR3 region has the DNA TGTGCCAGTAGTCCCCCCCAGGGTGAGGAGCAGTACTTC.

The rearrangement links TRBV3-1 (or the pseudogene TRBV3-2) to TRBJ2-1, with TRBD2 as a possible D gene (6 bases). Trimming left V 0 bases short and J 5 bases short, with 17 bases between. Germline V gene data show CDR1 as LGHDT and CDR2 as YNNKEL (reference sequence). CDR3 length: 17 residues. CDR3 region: CASSQDLATGLNNEQFF. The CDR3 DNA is TGTGCCAGCAGCCAAGATCTGGCCACGGGACTGAACAATGAGCAGTTCTTC.

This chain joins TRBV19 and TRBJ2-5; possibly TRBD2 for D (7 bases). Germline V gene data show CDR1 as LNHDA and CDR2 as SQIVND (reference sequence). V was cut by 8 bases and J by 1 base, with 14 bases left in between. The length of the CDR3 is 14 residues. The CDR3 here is CASGGAGFQETQYF. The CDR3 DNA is TGTGCCAGTGGGGGGGCGGGGTTCCAAGAGACCCAGTACTTC.

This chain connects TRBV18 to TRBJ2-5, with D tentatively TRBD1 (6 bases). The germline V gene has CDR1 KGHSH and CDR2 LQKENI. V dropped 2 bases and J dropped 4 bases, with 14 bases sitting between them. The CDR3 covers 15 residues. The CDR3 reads CASSPSFRGGETQYF. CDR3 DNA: TGTGCCAGCTCACCATCGTTCAGGGGCGGAGAGACCCAGTACTTC.

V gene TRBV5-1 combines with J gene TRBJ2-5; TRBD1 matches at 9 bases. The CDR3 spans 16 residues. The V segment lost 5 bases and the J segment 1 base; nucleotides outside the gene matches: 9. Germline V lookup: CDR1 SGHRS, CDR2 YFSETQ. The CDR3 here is CASSPQGQGLQETQYF. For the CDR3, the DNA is TGCGCCAGCAGTCCTCAGGGACAGGGACTCCAAGAGACCCAGTACTTC.

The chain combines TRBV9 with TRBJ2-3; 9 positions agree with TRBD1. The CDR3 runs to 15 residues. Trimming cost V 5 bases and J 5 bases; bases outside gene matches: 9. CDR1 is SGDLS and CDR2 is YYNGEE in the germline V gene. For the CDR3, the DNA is TGTGCCAGCAGAGCCGGGACAGGGTCGGGAGATACGCAGTATTTT. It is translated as CASRAGTGSGDTQYF. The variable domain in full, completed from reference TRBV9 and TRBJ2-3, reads DSGVTQTPKHLITATGQRVTLRCSPRSGDLSVYWYQQSLDQGLQFLIQYYNGEERAKGNILERFSAQQFPDLHSELNLSSLELGDSALYFCASRAGTGSGDTQYFGPGTRLTVL.

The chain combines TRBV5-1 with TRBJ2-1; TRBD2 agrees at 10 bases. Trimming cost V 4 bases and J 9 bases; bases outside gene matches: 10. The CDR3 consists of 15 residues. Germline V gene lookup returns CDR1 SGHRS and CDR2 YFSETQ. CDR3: CASSPPGTSASEQFF. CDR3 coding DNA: TGCGCCAGCAGCCCTCCCGGGACTAGCGCATCTGAGCAGTTCTTC.

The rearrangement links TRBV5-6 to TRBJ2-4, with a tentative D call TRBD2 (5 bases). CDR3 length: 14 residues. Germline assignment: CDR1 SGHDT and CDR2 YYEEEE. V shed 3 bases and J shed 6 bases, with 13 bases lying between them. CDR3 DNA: TGTGCCAGCAGCTGGCTAAGCGGAACAAACATTCAGTACTTC. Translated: CASSWLSGTNIQYF.

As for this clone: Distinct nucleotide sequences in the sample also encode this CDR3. The CDR3 region is CASSLAQSYEQYF. CDR3 nucleotide sequence: TGTGCCAGCAGTTTAGCACAATCCTACGAGCAGTACTTC. This chain links TRBV27 with TRBJ2-7; no clear D gene. Trimming removed 2 bases at V and 1 base at J, with 6 bases between. This CDR3 is 13 amino acids long. The germline V gene has CDR1 MNHEY and CDR2 SMNVEV (reference sequence).

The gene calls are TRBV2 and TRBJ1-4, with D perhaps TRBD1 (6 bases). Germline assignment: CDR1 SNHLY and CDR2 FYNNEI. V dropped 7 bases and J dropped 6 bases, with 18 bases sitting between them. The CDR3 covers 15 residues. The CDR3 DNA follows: TGTGCCAGCATTCCAGCAGGGGAAGGGGATGAAAAACTGTTTTTT. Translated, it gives CASIPAGEGDEKLFF.

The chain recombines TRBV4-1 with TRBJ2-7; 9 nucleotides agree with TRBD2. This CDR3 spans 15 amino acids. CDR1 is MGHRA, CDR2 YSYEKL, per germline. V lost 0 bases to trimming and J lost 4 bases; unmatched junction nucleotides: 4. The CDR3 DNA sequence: TGCGCCAGCAGCCAAGAGGGCGGGAGGGCGTACGAGCAGTACTTC. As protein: CASSQEGGRAYEQYF.

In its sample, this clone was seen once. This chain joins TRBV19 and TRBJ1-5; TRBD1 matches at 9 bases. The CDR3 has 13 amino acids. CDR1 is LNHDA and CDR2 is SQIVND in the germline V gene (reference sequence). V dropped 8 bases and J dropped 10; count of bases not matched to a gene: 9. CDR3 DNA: TGTGCCAGTGGGACAGGGAGAATCAACCCCCAGCATTTT. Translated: CASGTGRINPQHF. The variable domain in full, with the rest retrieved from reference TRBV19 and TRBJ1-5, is DGGITQSPKYLFRKEGQNVTLSCEQNLNHDAMYWYRQDPGQGLRLIYYSQIVNDFQKGDIAEGYSVSREKKESFPLTVTSAQKNPTAFYLCASGTGRINPQHFGDGTRLSIL.

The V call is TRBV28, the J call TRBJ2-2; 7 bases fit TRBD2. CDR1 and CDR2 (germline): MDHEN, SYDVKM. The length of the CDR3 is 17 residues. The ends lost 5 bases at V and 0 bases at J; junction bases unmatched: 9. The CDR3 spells CASSTQRGIPNTGELFF. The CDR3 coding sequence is TGTGCCAGCAGTACCCAGCGGGGAATCCCGAACACCGGGGAGCTGTTTTTT. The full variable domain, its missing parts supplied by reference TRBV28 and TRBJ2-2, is DVKVTQSSRYLVKRTGEKVFLECVQDMDHENMFWYRQDPGLGLRLIYFSYDVKMKEKGDIPEGYSVSREKKERFSLILESASTNQTSMYLCASSTQRGIPNTGELFFGEGSRLTVL.

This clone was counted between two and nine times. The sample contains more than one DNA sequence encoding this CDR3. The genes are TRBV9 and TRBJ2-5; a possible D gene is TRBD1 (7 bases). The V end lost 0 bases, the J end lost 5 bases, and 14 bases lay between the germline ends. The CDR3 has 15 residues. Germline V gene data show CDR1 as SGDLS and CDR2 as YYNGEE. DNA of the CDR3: TGTGCCAGCAGCGTAGTAGGGGGCGCGGGGGAGACCCAGTACTTC. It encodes CASSVVGGAGETQYF.

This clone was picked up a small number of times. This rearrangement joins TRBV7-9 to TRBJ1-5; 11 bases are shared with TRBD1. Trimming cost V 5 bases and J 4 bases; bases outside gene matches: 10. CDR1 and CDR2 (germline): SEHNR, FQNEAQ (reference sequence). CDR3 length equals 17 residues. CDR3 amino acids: CASSPSTGTGGNQPQHF. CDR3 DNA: TGTGCCAGCAGCCCCAGCACCGGGACAGGGGGGAATCAGCCCCAGCATTTT.

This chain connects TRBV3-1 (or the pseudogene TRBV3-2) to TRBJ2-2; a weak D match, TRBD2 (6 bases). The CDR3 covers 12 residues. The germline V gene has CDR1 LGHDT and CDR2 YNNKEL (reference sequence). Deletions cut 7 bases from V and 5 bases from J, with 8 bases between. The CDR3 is CASIGTTGELFF. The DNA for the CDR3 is TGTGCCAGCATAGGGACTACCGGGGAGCTGTTTTTT.

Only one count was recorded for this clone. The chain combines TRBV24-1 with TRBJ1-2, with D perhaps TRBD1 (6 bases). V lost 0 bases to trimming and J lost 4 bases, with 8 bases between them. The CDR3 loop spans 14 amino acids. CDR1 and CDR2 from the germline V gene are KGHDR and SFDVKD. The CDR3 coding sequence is TGTGCCACCAGTGATTTGAACAGGGTCTATGGCTACACCTTC. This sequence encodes CATSDLNRVYGYTF.